A selection of T cell receptor beta chains follows, all from one sample in a study of identical twins. From the 5' RACE reads, TCRdb called clonotypes with MiXCR, one entry per CDR3 protein. Of hundreds of thousands of distinct CDR3 sequences listed, 12% were seen once; the top ten hold around 1.6%. These records were also assigned to another study, of yellow fever vaccine responses in identical twins.

The sequencing input was PBMCs. The receptors shown here come from a woman aged 18-35 years in good health. Each CDR3 is given with its conserved first and last residue. D genes are given only for firm matches. Expanded clones are given a class, and other clones once, few, many or no size at all.

NA | TRBJ1-1 | few | TRBV18 | TGTGCCAGCTCTCGAGGGGAGGGTGTCACTGAAGCTTTCTTT | CASSRGEGVTEAFF
NA | TRBJ1-2 | many | TRBV20-1 | TGCAGTGCTGTACCGGGACATCTCGGGAGTTACACCTTC | CSAVPGHLGSYTF
NA | TRBJ1-1 | NA | TRBV7-8 | TGTGCCAGCAGCCCCAATATGGGGGACACTGAAGCTTTCTTT | CASSPNMGDTEAFF
NA | TRBJ2-5 | NA | TRBV7-2 | TGTGCCAGCAGCCGAGGTCTAGCGTCGGAGACCCAGTACTTC | CASSRGLASETQYF
NA | TRBJ2-2 | few | TRBV2 | TGTGCCAGCTTGGGGCTAGTGGACACCGGGGAGCTGTTTTTT | CASLGLVDTGELFF
NA | TRBJ1-5 | NA | TRBV28 | TGTGCCAGCGAGGGATGGGGGGATCAGCCCCAGCATTTT | CASEGWGDQPQHF
NA | TRBJ1-1 | many | TRBV7-9 | TGTGCCAGCAGCTTACAAGCGCCCACTGAAGCTTTCTTT | CASSLQAPTEAFF
NA | TRBJ1-2 | NA | TRBV12-3/TRBV12-4 | TGTGCCAGCAGTTTCGCGGGGACGGGTGGCTACACCTTC | CASSFAGTGGYTF
NA | TRBJ2-3 | NA | TRBV4-1 | TGCGCCAGCAGCCAAGACACCGGCTTCGTAGATACGCAGTATTTT | CASSQDTGFVDTQYF
NA | TRBJ1-5 | NA | TRBV12-3/TRBV12-4 | TGTGCCAGCAGTACCGGGACGGTCAATCAGCCCCAGCATTTT | CASSTGTVNQPQHF
TRBD1 | TRBJ2-5 | few | TRBV5-1 | TGCGCCAGCAGCCTACAGGGGGCGATTGAGACCCAGTACTTC | CASSLQGAIETQYF
TRBD2 | TRBJ2-1 | NA | TRBV24-1 | TGTGCCACCAGTGATTTGGGGGGGGTCCATGAGCAGTTCTTC | CATSDLGGVHEQFF
TRBD2 | TRBJ2-2 | NA | TRBV27 | TGTGCCAGCAGTGTGATAGCGGGGCGGACCGGGGAGCTGTTTTTT | CASSVIAGRTGELFF
NA | TRBJ2-5 | NA | TRBV5-1 | TGCGCCAGCACCACGGGCGGGGACGGCCAAGAGACCCAGTACTTC | CASTTGGDGQETQYF
TRBD2 | TRBJ2-3 | few | TRBV12-3/TRBV12-4 | TGTGCCAGCAGTTTGCACGGGGGGAGCACAGATACGCAGTATTTT | CASSLHGGSTDTQYF
TRBD2 | TRBJ2-3 | NA | TRBV7-2 | TGTGCCAGCAGCTCCTCGACTAGCGGGCTGATCCGGGATACGCAGTATTTT | CASSSSTSGLIRDTQYF
NA | TRBJ2-1 | many | TRBV2 | TGTGCCAGCAGGAAGGGATCCAATGAGCAGTTCTTC | CASRKGSNEQFF
NA | TRBJ2-2 | NA | TRBV10-3 | TGTGCCATCAGTGAGTATCCGTCAGAAGACACCGGGGAGCTGTTTTTT | CAISEYPSEDTGELFF
TRBD1 | TRBJ1-1 | NA | TRBV5-1 | TGCGCCAGCTCGGGTCAGGGGGCGGGAATGAACACTGAAGCTTTCTTT | CASSGQGAGMNTEAFF
NA | TRBJ2-1 | few | TRBV5-1 | TGCGCCAGCAGCTTGGGGGGAAGACGCTCCTACAATGAGCAGTTCTTC | CASSLGGRRSYNEQFF
NA | TRBJ2-5 | many | TRBV29-1 | TGCAGCGTCGCCAGGGGCCAAGAGACCCAGTACTTC | CSVARGQETQYF
NA | TRBJ2-7 | many | TRBV6-5 | TGTGCCAGCAGTTACCAGTGGCAGGGAATGTACGAGCAGTACTTC | CASSYQWQGMYEQYF
TRBD1 | TRBJ1-2 | few | TRBV28 | TGTGCCTTGCGGACAGGGAACTATGGCTACACCTTC | CALRTGNYGYTF
NA | TRBJ1-5 | NA | TRBV20-1 | TGCAGTGCTAGTCGGGTAGGGGTGAGATATAGCAATCAGCCCCAGCATTTT | CSASRVGVRYSNQPQHF
NA | TRBJ2-5 | NA | TRBV2 | TGTGCCAGCAGTGAACAGCAGACAGTCACCAGGGAGACCCAGTACTTC | CASSEQQTVTRETQYF
TRBD2 | TRBJ2-1 | few | TRBV24-1 | TGTGCCACCAGTGACGCCCCGACTAGCGGGGGGGCGAATGAGCAGTTCTTC | CATSDAPTSGGANEQFF
TRBD1 | TRBJ1-3 | many | TRBV3-1 | TGTGCCAGCAGCCAAGATAGGGGACCGGGACAGGGCAAAGGAAACACCATATATTTT | CASSQDRGPGQGKGNTIYF